This is a list of T cell receptor beta chains from one sample in a study of preoperative IRX-2 immunotherapy in early breast cancer. Sequenced by immunoSEQ multiplex PCR; TCRdb stores in-frame clones only, minus some. The sample consists of 25,000 or so clones, 80% to 90% of them appearing once. Sequencing was performed on tumor tissue, taken after IRX-2 immunotherapy. The source is a human donor with breast cancer. CDR3s include the opening cysteine and the closing phenylalanine or tryptophan. The order of the fields is V gene, J gene, D gene, clone size, CDR3 protein, CDR3 DNA. D genes are given only for firm matches. The listing skips clone size in some rows; elsewhere it reads once, few, many or a size class.

V: TRBV4-1; J: TRBJ1-5; D: NA; size: NA; CDR3: CASSQVYRVAQHF; DNA: TGCGCCAGCAGCCAAGTCTACAGGGTAGCCCAGCATTTT
V: TRBV4-1; J: TRBJ2-1; D: NA; size: NA; CDR3: CASSPPWLAGEQFF; DNA: TGCGCCAGCAGCCCCCCCTGGCTAGCAGGCGAGCAGTTCTTC
V: TRBV27; J: TRBJ2-1; D: NA; size: NA; CDR3: CASKRGGGTRINNEQFF; DNA: TGTGCCAGCAAACGAGGGGGGGGGACAAGAATCAACAATGAGCAGTTCTTC
V: TRBV11-3; J: TRBJ1-2; D: NA; size: NA; CDR3: CARLYHNYGYTF; DNA: TGTGCCAGACTATACCATAACTATGGCTACACCTTC
V: TRBV7-2; J: TRBJ2-1; D: NA; size: NA; CDR3: CASSLEGRGRSSYNEQFF; DNA: TGTGCCAGCAGCTTAGAGGGCAGGGGCCGGAGCTCCTACAATGAGCAGTTCTTC
V: TRBV19; J: TRBJ2-7; D: TRBD2; size: NA; CDR3: CASSSRERGAQYEQYF; DNA: TGTGCCAGTAGTTCCAGGGAGCGGGGGGCTCAATACGAGCAGTACTTC
V: TRBV27; J: TRBJ2-5; D: NA; size: NA; CDR3: CASSFLTRQETQYF; DNA: TGTGCCAGCAGTTTCCTCACGAGACAAGAGACCCAGTACTTC
V: TRBV19; J: TRBJ1-2; D: NA; size: NA; CDR3: CASSVYEGSYGYTF; DNA: TGTGCCAGTAGTGTGTATGAAGGTTCCTATGGCTACACCTTC
V: TRBV27; J: TRBJ2-2; D: NA; size: NA; CDR3: CASSLIDTGELFF; DNA: TGTGCCAGCAGTTTAATCGACACCGGGGAGCTGTTTTTT
V: TRBV9; J: TRBJ2-3; D: NA; size: NA; CDR3: CASSVGAEDTQYF; DNA: TGTGCCAGCAGCGTAGGGGCTGAAGATACGCAGTATTTT
V: TRBV19; J: TRBJ1-2; D: TRBD1; size: NA; CDR3: CASKQGNRGYTF; DNA: TGTGCCAGTAAACAGGGGAACCGTGGCTACACCTTC
V: TRBV9; J: TRBJ2-1; D: TRBD2; size: NA; CDR3: CASSAVGEGEQFF; DNA: TGTGCCAGCAGCGCCGTAGGGGAGGGTGAGCAGTTCTTC
V: TRBV20-1; J: TRBJ1-1; D: NA; size: NA; CDR3: CSASQGREAFF; DNA: TGCAGTGCTAGCCAGGGACGGGAAGCTTTCTTT
V: TRBV27; J: TRBJ2-5; D: TRBD2; size: NA; CDR3: CASSSGQTSGGKETQYF; DNA: TGTGCCAGCAGTTCGGGCCAGACTAGCGGGGGCAAAGAGACCCAGTACTTC
V: TRBV5-6; J: TRBJ1-5; D: NA; size: NA; CDR3: CASSFRGYNQPQHF; DNA: TGTGCCAGCAGCTTCCGCGGATACAATCAGCCCCAGCATTTT
V: TRBV27; J: TRBJ2-1; D: NA; size: NA; CDR3: CASSRLYNEQFF; DNA: TGTGCCAGCAGCCGCTTATACAATGAGCAGTTCTTC
V: TRBV28; J: TRBJ2-7; D: TRBD2; size: NA; CDR3: CASSLGGTTGEEQYF; DNA: TGTGCCAGCAGTTTAGGGGGGACTACTGGTGAGGAGCAGTACTTC
V: TRBV7-6; J: TRBJ2-5; D: TRBD1; size: NA; CDR3: CASSLVSQGAGETQYF; DNA: TGTGCCAGCAGCTTAGTTTCCCAGGGGGCCGGGGAGACCCAGTACTTC
V: TRBV12-5; J: TRBJ1-1; D: NA; size: NA; CDR3: CASGVGAPNTEAFF; DNA: TGTGCTAGTGGTGTCGGAGCACCTAACACTGAAGCTTTCTTT
V: TRBV27; J: TRBJ1-2; D: NA; size: NA; CDR3: CASSFRGAGYGYTF; DNA: TGTGCCAGCAGTTTTAGGGGGGCGGGCTATGGCTACACCTTC
V: TRBV14; J: TRBJ2-2; D: NA; size: NA; CDR3: CASSLSGAGELFF; DNA: TGTGCCAGCAGCCTCTCAGGGGCCGGGGAGCTGTTTTTT
V: TRBV18; J: TRBJ2-5; D: NA; size: once; CDR3: CASSPLSGVETQYF; DNA: TGTGCCAGCTCACCGTTGTCAGGGGTGGAGACCCAGTACTTC
V: TRBV27; J: TRBJ1-5; D: NA; size: NA; CDR3: CASSLRAGRVNQPQHF; DNA: TGTGCCAGCAGTTTAAGGGCAGGGCGAGTAAATCAGCCCCAGCATTTT
V: TRBV18; J: TRBJ1-1; D: TRBD1; size: once; CDR3: CASSPDRGNTEAFF; DNA: TGTGCCAGCTCACCCGACAGGGGGAACACTGAAGCTTTCTTT
V: TRBV27; J: TRBJ1-5; D: NA; size: NA; CDR3: CASSPGGALQPQHF; DNA: TGTGCCAGCAGTCCGGGGGGGGCTCTTCAGCCCCAGCATTTT
V: TRBV27; J: TRBJ1-1; D: NA; size: few; CDR3: CASSLLGGNTEAFF; DNA: TGTGCCAGCAGCCTCCTGGGGGGGAACACTGAAGCTTTCTTT
V: TRBV21-1; J: TRBJ2-2; D: NA; size: NA; CDR3: CASSKTRPLIGLNTGELFF; DNA: TGTGCCAGCAGCAAAACACGGCCTTTGATCGGCTTGAACACCGGGGAGCTGTTTTTT
V: TRBV7-2; J: TRBJ2-7; D: TRBD2; size: NA; CDR3: CASSLAAGTSGRAATYEQYF; DNA: TGTGCCAGCAGCTTAGCCGCCGGGACTAGCGGGAGGGCCGCAACCTACGAGCAGTACTTC
V: TRBV15; J: TRBJ1-1; D: NA; size: NA; CDR3: CATSNRKGMNTEAFF; DNA: TGTGCCACCAGCAACAGGAAAGGGATGAACACTGAAGCTTTCTTT
V: TRBV27; J: TRBJ2-1; D: NA; size: NA; CDR3: CASRNGDTLYNEQFF; DNA: TGTGCCAGCAGAAATGGGGACACCCTCTACAATGAGCAGTTCTTC
V: TRBV10-3; J: TRBJ1-2; D: NA; size: NA; CDR3: CAISEGAYGYTF; DNA: TGTGCCATCAGTGAGGGGGCCTATGGCTACACCTTC
V: TRBV9; J: TRBJ2-1; D: TRBD2; size: NA; CDR3: CASSPSTGLAGDWFNEQFF; DNA: TGTGCCAGCAGCCCGTCAACGGGACTAGCGGGAGATTGGTTCAATGAGCAGTTCTTC
V: TRBV5-4; J: TRBJ2-3; D: TRBD2; size: NA; CDR3: CASSPGLAGVTDTQYF; DNA: TGTGCCAGCAGCCCAGGACTAGCGGGAGTAACAGATACGCAGTATTTT
V: TRBV27; J: TRBJ2-2; D: NA; size: NA; CDR3: CASSPGDTGELFF; DNA: TGTGCCAGCTCGCCAGGTGACACCGGGGAGCTGTTTTTT
V: TRBV19; J: TRBJ2-2; D: NA; size: NA; CDR3: CASSIWVTGELFF; DNA: TGTGCCAGTAGTATCTGGGTTACCGGGGAGCTGTTTTTT
V: TRBV7-9; J: TRBJ1-5; D: NA; size: NA; CDR3: CASSLLDSNQPQHF; DNA: TGTGCCAGCAGCTTATTAGATAGCAATCAGCCCCAGCATTTT
V: TRBV11-3; J: TRBJ1-6; D: NA; size: NA; CDR3: CASSLARDSPLHF; DNA: TGTGCCAGCAGCTTAGCGAGGGATTCACCCCTCCACTTT
V: TRBV18; J: TRBJ2-3; D: TRBD2; size: NA; CDR3: CASSPPPSGATDTQYF; DNA: TGTGCCAGCTCACCACCCCCTAGCGGGGCCACAGATACGCAGTATTTT
V: TRBV7-9; J: TRBJ2-7; D: TRBD2; size: NA; CDR3: CASSLQAGAHEQYF; DNA: TGTGCCAGCAGCTTACAAGCGGGAGCCCACGAGCAGTACTTC